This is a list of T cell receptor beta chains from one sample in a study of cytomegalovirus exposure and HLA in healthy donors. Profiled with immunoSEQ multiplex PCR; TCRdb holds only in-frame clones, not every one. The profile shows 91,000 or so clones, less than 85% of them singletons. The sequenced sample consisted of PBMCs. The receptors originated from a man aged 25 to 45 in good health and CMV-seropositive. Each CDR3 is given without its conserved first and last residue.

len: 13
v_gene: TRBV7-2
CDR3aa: ASSLGAASNQPQH

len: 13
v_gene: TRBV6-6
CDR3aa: ASKPPTGLNTEAF

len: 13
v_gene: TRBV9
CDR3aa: ASSPRTGGNTEAF

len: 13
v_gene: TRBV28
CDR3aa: ASSFGGGGTDTQY

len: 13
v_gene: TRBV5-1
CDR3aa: ASSSRTGHTGELF

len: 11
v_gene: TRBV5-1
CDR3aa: ASSSRTGYEQY

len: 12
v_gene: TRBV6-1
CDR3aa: ASSESRNSYEQY

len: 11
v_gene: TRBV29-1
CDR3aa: SVGGGFTGELF

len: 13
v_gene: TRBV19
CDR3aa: ASKPDSRDSYEQY

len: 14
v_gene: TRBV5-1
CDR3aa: ASSPMGGRSYNEQF

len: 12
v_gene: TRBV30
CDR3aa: AWSFLAGTGELF

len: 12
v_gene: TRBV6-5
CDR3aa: ASSYSLGGNEQY

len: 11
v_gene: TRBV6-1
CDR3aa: ASSHEENQPQH

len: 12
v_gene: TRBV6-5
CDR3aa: ASRKTGSGNTIY

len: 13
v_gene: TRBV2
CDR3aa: ASRKSGSTYNEQF

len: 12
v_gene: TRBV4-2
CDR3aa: ASSQGTDVYGYT

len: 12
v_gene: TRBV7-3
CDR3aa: ASSSTGYATEAF

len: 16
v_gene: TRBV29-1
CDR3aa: SVVFTGGGSATNEKLF

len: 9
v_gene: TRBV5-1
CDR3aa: ASSSSRTQY

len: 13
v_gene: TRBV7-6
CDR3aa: ASSLGHSGANVLT

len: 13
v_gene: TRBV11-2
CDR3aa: ASRPPGTRNYEQY

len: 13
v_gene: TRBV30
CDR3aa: AWSVKQTGFGGYT

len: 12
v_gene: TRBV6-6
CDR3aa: ASIKRGSNYGYT

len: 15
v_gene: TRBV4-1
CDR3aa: ASSHSTAGGSNEKLF

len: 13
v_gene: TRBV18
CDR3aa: ASSRETGALDTQY

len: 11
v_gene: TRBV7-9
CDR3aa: ASSLDRVTEAF

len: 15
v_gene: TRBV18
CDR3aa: ASSPIKGTFGSTEAF

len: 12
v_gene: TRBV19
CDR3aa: ASSTGLGGEKLF

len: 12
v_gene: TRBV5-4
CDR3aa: ASSLTEQGGGYT